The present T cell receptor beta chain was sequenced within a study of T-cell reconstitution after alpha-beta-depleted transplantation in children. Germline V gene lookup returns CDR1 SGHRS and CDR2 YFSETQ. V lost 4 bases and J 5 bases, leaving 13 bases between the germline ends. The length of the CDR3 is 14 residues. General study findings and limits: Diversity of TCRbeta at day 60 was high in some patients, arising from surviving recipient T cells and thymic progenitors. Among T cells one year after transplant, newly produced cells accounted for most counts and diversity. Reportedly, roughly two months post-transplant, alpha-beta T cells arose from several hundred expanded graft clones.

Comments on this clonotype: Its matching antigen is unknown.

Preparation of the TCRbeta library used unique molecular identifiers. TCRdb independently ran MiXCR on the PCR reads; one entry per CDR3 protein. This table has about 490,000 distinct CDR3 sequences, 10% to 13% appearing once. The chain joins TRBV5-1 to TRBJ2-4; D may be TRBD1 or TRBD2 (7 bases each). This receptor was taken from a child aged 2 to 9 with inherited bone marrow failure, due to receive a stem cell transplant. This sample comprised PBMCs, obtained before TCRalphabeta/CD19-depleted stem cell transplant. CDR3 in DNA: TGCGCCAGCAGCAGCGGGACAGACGAAAACATTCAGTACTTC. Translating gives CASSSGTDENIQYF.